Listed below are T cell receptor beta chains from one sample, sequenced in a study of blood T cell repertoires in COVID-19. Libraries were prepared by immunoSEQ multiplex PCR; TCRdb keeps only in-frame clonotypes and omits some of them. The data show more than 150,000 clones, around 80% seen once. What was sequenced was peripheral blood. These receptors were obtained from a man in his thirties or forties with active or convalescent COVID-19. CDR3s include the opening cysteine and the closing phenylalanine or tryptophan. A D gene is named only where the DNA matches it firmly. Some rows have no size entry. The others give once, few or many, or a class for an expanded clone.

CDR3nt: TGTGCCAGCAGCCTCGGTCAAGCGGGGGGCACAGATACGCAGTATTTT; CDR3aa: CASSLGQAGGTDTQYF; v_gene: TRBV9; abundance: NA; d_gene: TRBD2; j_gene: TRBJ2-3
CDR3nt: TGTGCCAGCGGGCGACCGGGACAGGGAGCACCCCTCCACTTT; CDR3aa: CASGRPGQGAPLHF; v_gene: TRBV6-5; abundance: NA; d_gene: TRBD1; j_gene: TRBJ1-6
CDR3nt: TGTGCCAGCAGCTTAGCTGGGACAGGGCGGTTCGATCAGCCCCAGCATTTT; CDR3aa: CASSLAGTGRFDQPQHF; v_gene: TRBV7-9; abundance: NA; d_gene: TRBD1; j_gene: TRBJ1-5
CDR3nt: TGCGCCAGCAGCTTGGACGGGACAGCCTATAATTCACCCCTCCACTTT; CDR3aa: CASSLDGTAYNSPLHF; v_gene: TRBV5-1; abundance: NA; d_gene: TRBD1; j_gene: TRBJ1-6
CDR3nt: TGTGCCAGCAGCCCGGCGGGGGCAGAAGGGCAGCCCCAGCATTTT; CDR3aa: CASSPAGAEGQPQHF; v_gene: TRBV5-5; abundance: NA; d_gene: NA; j_gene: TRBJ1-5
CDR3nt: TGTGCTAGCAGCTTCAGAAAGCGGGGGGGAAACACCGGGGAGCTGTTTTTT; CDR3aa: CASSFRKRGGNTGELFF; v_gene: TRBV7-7; abundance: NA; d_gene: TRBD2; j_gene: TRBJ2-2
CDR3nt: TGTGCCAGCTCCCAAGGGGGGGACTGGCGGAGTCAGCCCCAGCATTTT; CDR3aa: CASSQGGDWRSQPQHF; v_gene: TRBV18; abundance: NA; d_gene: NA; j_gene: TRBJ1-5
CDR3nt: TGTGCCAGCAGAGGGGGACAGGGACGTCGCTATGGCTACACCTTC; CDR3aa: CASRGGQGRRYGYTF; v_gene: TRBV2; abundance: NA; d_gene: TRBD1; j_gene: TRBJ1-2
CDR3nt: TGTGCCAGCAGCTTAGATTCAGGATTCTCTGGAAACACCATATATTTT; CDR3aa: CASSLDSGFSGNTIYF; v_gene: TRBV11-3; abundance: few; d_gene: NA; j_gene: TRBJ1-3
CDR3nt: TGTGCCAGCAGTCCTGGCTTCGAGGGAGGCTACACCTTC; CDR3aa: CASSPGFEGGYTF; v_gene: TRBV12-3/TRBV12-4; abundance: NA; d_gene: NA; j_gene: TRBJ1-2
CDR3nt: TGTGCCAGCAGCTTAGGCCTCGGACAGGTCGAGACCCAGTACTTC; CDR3aa: CASSLGLGQVETQYF; v_gene: TRBV5-6; abundance: NA; d_gene: TRBD1; j_gene: TRBJ2-5
CDR3nt: TGTGCCTGGAGTGTTATAGAGAATTCACCCCTCCACTTT; CDR3aa: CAWSVIENSPLHF; v_gene: TRBV30; abundance: NA; d_gene: NA; j_gene: TRBJ1-6
CDR3nt: TGTGCCAGTAGTCGTGCTACAGGGGCTAACTACGAGCAGTACTTC; CDR3aa: CASSRATGANYEQYF; v_gene: TRBV19; abundance: NA; d_gene: TRBD1; j_gene: TRBJ2-7
CDR3nt: TGCGCCAGCAGCCAAGATAAGACTAGCGGGAAGTCCTACGAGCAGTACTTC; CDR3aa: CASSQDKTSGKSYEQYF; v_gene: TRBV4-1; abundance: NA; d_gene: TRBD2; j_gene: TRBJ2-7
CDR3nt: TGTGCCAGCAGTCCAGGGCCTTTGGGCTACACCTTC; CDR3aa: CASSPGPLGYTF; v_gene: TRBV28; abundance: NA; d_gene: NA; j_gene: TRBJ1-2
CDR3nt: TGTGCCTGGAGTAGGGTAGCGGGAGGGTTCGCCTACGAGCAGTACTTC; CDR3aa: CAWSRVAGGFAYEQYF; v_gene: TRBV30; abundance: NA; d_gene: TRBD2; j_gene: TRBJ2-7
CDR3nt: TGTGCCAGTACCCATTTGGACGTCGCGGGGTATGGCTACACCTTC; CDR3aa: CASTHLDVAGYGYTF; v_gene: TRBV19; abundance: NA; d_gene: NA; j_gene: TRBJ1-2
CDR3nt: TGTGCCAGCAGCTTAGTCGACACCGGGGAGCTGTTTTTT; CDR3aa: CASSLVDTGELFF; v_gene: TRBV7-9; abundance: NA; d_gene: NA; j_gene: TRBJ2-2
CDR3nt: TGTGCCAGCAGGAAACAGGGGGGCTATGGCTACACCTTC; CDR3aa: CASRKQGGYGYTF; v_gene: TRBV27; abundance: NA; d_gene: TRBD1; j_gene: TRBJ1-2
CDR3nt: TGCGCCAGCAGCCTAACCGGACGGGGGGGAAGCACAGATACGCAGTATTTT; CDR3aa: CASSLTGRGGSTDTQYF; v_gene: TRBV4-1; abundance: NA; d_gene: TRBD2; j_gene: TRBJ2-3
CDR3nt: TGTGCCACCAGGCCGACCGGGACAGGGATAGCAGATACGCAGTATTTT; CDR3aa: CATRPTGTGIADTQYF; v_gene: TRBV24-1; abundance: few; d_gene: TRBD1; j_gene: TRBJ2-3
CDR3nt: TGTGCCAGCAGTTACGGGCGGGTTGAAGCTTTCTTT; CDR3aa: CASSYGRVEAFF; v_gene: TRBV28; abundance: NA; d_gene: NA; j_gene: TRBJ1-1
CDR3nt: TGTGCCTCATTACCGGGAGGTGGAAACACCATATATTTT; CDR3aa: CASLPGGGNTIYF; v_gene: TRBV19; abundance: NA; d_gene: NA; j_gene: TRBJ1-3